This entry concerns a single TCR beta chain. This clonotype turned up a few times. Its antigen is still unknown. Base qualities are not provided; no much larger clone lies one nucleotide away. The germline V gene encodes CDR1 SGDLS and CDR2 YYNGEE. The CDR3 covers 16 residues, taking in both the cysteine and the phenylalanine. The entry retains the CDR3 DNA only, 48 bases that are in frame from base 1. V ends up 3 bases short and J 5 bases short, with an unmatched junction base count of 12. The donors were roughly 38 Caucasian individuals from Russia, aged 6 to 90 years, who were systemically healthy. Ten milliliters of peripheral blood were drawn from each donor into EDTA-treated Vacutainer tubes. PBMCs were isolated by Ficoll-Paque density-gradient centrifugation, with at least 7 million obtained per sample. Trizol reagent was used to extract total RNA from the PBMCs, yielding at least 5.5 micrograms per sample. For every donor, an aliquot of PBMCs went through flow cytometry to measure the percentages of naive CD45RAhigh/CD27high T cells.

The sample originates from a study of blood T cells in healthy people across ages (dated by TCRdb to between 2014 and 2017). Background for the entire study: In model experiments, template switching captured about one uniquely barcoded TCR beta cDNA molecule for every two T cells. Age-related changes in TCR beta repertoire diversity were measured in the study by deep sequencing normalized with unique cDNA molecular identifiers. Four age groups were formed from the donors: young (average approximately 17 years), middle-aged (approximately 39), aged (under 70) and long-lived (approximately 78). For two donors (one aged 18 to 30 and one aged 80 or older), the study analyzed two additional independent replicas of 1 million unique cDNA reads from the same blood draw.

Broader findings and caveats from the paper: Bulk unsorted PBMC profiling prevented conclusive comparison of naive and antigen-experienced compartments. The long-lived group showed more naive CD4+ T cells, fewer expanded clones and increased TCR diversity than the aged group, suggesting age selection. Donor CMV infection status was unknown, potentially confounding age-related changes in expanded clonotypes. Observed TCR beta diversity per million T cells fell roughly linearly with age, and a significant reduction was already apparent by age approximately 40. There was a strong correlation between observed TCR beta diversity and the percentage of naive T cells measured by flow cytometry. Estimates of total diversity from one million sequenced T cells were regarded as lower bounds and underestimates.

Libraries were prepared through 5' RACE. Instrument on record: Illumina HiSeq 2500. The second PCR ran for roughly 7 to 11 cycles and used a J-beta primer mix along with a sample-barcoded 5' primer. A template-switch 5' adaptor carrying 12 random nucleotides introduced a unique molecular identifier onto each TCR beta cDNA molecule. At least 3 million CDR3-containing paired-end reads were obtained from each sample. First-strand cDNA synthesis was performed from all RNA using the Mint cDNA synthesis kit, with priming by a TRBC-specific oligonucleotide. After uracil-DNA glycosylase treatment, a first 18-cycle PCR used universal primers M1SS and BC2_uni_R on all cDNA. For the original study's pipeline: For normalization, 1 million high-quality reads were randomly selected from each sample, with every read carrying a distinct molecular identifier. Instead of being binned into consensus sequences, reads with shared molecular identifiers were discarded. MiTCR, with a Q25 quality threshold and the strictest error-elimination algorithm, was used for CDR3 identification, clonotype clustering and error correction. A nonparametric unseen species model using Euler transformation provided a lower-bound estimate of total TCR beta diversity. The public sequencing data were trimmed at Q25 with fastp and processed into clonotypes with MiXCR by TCRdb, which kept only in-frame beta chains. For every CDR3 protein sequence, its rows merge into one entry that carries the most common genes and DNA. The V and J calls reflect TCRdb's pipeline rather than the authors' work. This sample has hundreds of thousands of distinct CDR3 sequences in its table, and more than 20% of those were observed once. The leading ten clones occupy just under 9.5% of the sample.

This same sample was also taken into another study, of T cells of mothers and their children. As that second study puts it: The donors were nine systemically healthy Caucasian individuals, made up of three mothers and their six children. cDNA synthesis used all of the extracted RNA, with around 1.6 ug of RNA in each 15 ul reaction. In the second PCR, sample barcodes and 2-4 random nucleotides were introduced via the M1S primer. More than 8 million TCR beta CDR3 reads were obtained from each mother, and about 3 million reads were obtained from each child. Thymic selection shapes the output of TCR recombination in a similar way in related and unrelated pairs, and inherited differences have a minor effect. Related mother-child pairs always showed normalized repertoire overlap that was slightly higher than in unrelated mother-child pairs, though the difference was never significant. No persistent microchimeric T cell clones were found, with a detection sensitivity of approximately 100 clones per million clonotypes. In the study, deep NGS was used to compare the TCR beta repertoires of mothers and children, and features distinguishing related mother-child pairs from unrelated individuals were sought. On average, the children were roughly 10 +/- 4 years old, while the mothers were approximately 41 +/- 4 years old. After adapter ligation with NEBNext reagents, the libraries were sequenced on Illumina HiSeq 2000 with 100+100 nt paired-end reads. To prevent cross-contamination, the mother and child libraries were prepared one month apart and sequenced in separate runs. Between roughly 500,000 and 2,300,000 distinct TCR beta clonotypes were identified per donor. Naive TCR beta clonotypes were estimated from low-frequency clonotypes matched to each donor's FACS-determined naive share, without sorting.

Sequenced sample: blood. The chain uses TRBV9 and TRBJ2-5, with TRBD1 matching 8 junction bases. The TCR was taken from a boy aged 5-17 years in good health. The DNA sequence is as follows: TGTGCCAGCAGCGCGGCTCGACAGGGGATGGCGGAGACCCAGTACTTC. This sequence encodes CASSAARQGMAETQYF.